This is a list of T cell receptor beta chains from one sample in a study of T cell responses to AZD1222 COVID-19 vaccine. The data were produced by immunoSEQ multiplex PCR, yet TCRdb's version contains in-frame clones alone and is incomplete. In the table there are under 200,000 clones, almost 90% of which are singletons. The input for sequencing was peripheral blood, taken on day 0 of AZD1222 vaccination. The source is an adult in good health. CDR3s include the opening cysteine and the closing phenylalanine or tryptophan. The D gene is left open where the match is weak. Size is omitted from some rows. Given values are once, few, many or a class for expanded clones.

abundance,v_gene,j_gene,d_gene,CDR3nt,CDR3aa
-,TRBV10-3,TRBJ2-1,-,TGTGCCATCAGTGAGTCCGGGACCTACAATGAGCAGTTCTTC,CAISESGTYNEQFF
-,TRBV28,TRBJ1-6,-,TGTGCCAGCAGTACAGACAGGCTTGGTGATTCACCCCTCCACTTT,CASSTDRLGDSPLHF
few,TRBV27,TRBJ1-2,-,TGTGCCAGCAGTTTTAACCCCACAGGAGATGGCTACACCTTC,CASSFNPTGDGYTF
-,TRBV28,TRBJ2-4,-,TGTGCCAGCAGCTCCTCACTTGGGAACATTCAGTACTTC,CASSSSLGNIQYF
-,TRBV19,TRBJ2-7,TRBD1,TGTGCCAGTCACAGGACAGGAACCTACGAGCAGTACTTC,CASHRTGTYEQYF
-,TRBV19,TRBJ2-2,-,TGTGCCAGTAGTATAGAACAGGTCGGGGAGCTGTTTTTT,CASSIEQVGELFF
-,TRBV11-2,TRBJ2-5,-,TGTGCCAGCAGCTTCACCTTCCAAGAGACCCAGTACTTC,CASSFTFQETQYF
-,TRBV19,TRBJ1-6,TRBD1,TGTGCCAGTACCTATTCAGGGACAGGGGGCTATGGATCACCCCTCCACTTT,CASTYSGTGGYGSPLHF
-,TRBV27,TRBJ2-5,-,TGTGCCAGCAGTTTATCGCCGGGAACAAAGACCCAGTACTTC,CASSLSPGTKTQYF
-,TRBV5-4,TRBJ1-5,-,TGTGCCAGCAGCTTGGGGACAGATAGCAATCAGCCCCAGCATTTT,CASSLGTDSNQPQHF
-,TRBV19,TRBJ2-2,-,TGTGCCAGTAGTACAACCCCCCTAGTGAACACCGGGGAGCTGTTTTTT,CASSTTPLVNTGELFF
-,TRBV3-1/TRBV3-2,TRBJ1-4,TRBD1,TGTGCCAGCAGCCATGACAGGGGGCTAAGTGTTGAAAAACTGTTTTTT,CASSHDRGLSVEKLFF
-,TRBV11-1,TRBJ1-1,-,TGTGCCAGCAGGACCAGACAAGGGGTGATGAACACTGAAGCTTTCTTT,CASRTRQGVMNTEAFF
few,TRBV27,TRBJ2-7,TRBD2,TGTGCCAGCAGTTCACTAGCGGGATCCCGCGAGCAGTACTTC,CASSSLAGSREQYF
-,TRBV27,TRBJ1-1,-,TGTGCCAGCAGTTTAGGTTTGGCCCTGGGCCCAGAAGCTTTCTTT,CASSLGLALGPEAFF
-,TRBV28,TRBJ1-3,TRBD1,TGTGCCAGCAGTCAGGACAGGGGGTTACGGGCTGGAAACACCATATATTTT,CASSQDRGLRAGNTIYF
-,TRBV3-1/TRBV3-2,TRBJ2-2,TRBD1,TGTGCCAGCAGCCAATTCCCCCCGGGACAGGGAATGACCGGGGAGCTGTTTTTT,CASSQFPPGQGMTGELFF
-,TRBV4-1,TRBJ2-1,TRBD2,TGCGCCAGCAGCCAAGGGACTAGCGGGAGAGAAGAGCAGTTCTTC,CASSQGTSGREEQFF
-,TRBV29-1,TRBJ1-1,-,TGCAGCGTTGGAGTCAACACGAACACTGAAGCTTTCTTT,CSVGVNTNTEAFF
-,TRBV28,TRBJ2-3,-,TGTGCCAGCAGACCACTGCGGGGGCGCACGGATACGCAGTATTTT,CASRPLRGRTDTQYF
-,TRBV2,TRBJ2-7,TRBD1,TGTGCCAGCAGTCCGGGACAGGGTTTGGGCGAGCAGTACTTC,CASSPGQGLGEQYF
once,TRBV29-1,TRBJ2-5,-,TGCAGCGTTCGCCCAGTCCAGGTTGAGTCCCAGTACTTC,CSVRPVQVESQYF
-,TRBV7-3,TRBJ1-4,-,TGTGCCAGCAGCTCGACATCGGCAACTAATGAAAAACTGTTTTTT,CASSSTSATNEKLFF
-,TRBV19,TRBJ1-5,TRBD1,TGTGCCAGTAGTAAAGGGGAACGGGACAGTAGCAATCAGCCCCAGCATTTT,CASSKGERDSSNQPQHF
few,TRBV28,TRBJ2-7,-,TGTGCCAGCAGCCTGGGGACGGTGCAGTACTTC,CASSLGTVQYF
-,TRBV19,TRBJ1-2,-,TGTGCCAGTAGCCAGCAGGCAGGTGCTAACTATGGCTACACCTTC,CASSQQAGANYGYTF
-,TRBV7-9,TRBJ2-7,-,TGTGCCAGCAGCTCCCCCTTGAGGCCTACCTACGAGCAGTACTTC,CASSSPLRPTYEQYF
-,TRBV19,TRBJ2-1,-,TGTGCCAGTAGTATTCGAAACCCCCGGGGCTCCTCCTACAATGAGCAGTTCTTC,CASSIRNPRGSSYNEQFF
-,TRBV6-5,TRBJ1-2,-,TGTGCCAGCAGTTACTTAAGTGGGGGTTTTAACTATGGCTACACCTTC,CASSYLSGGFNYGYTF
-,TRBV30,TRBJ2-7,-,TGTGCCTGGGCACAGGGTCCCGAGCAGTACTTC,CAWAQGPEQYF
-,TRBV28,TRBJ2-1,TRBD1,TGTGCCAGCAGTTCGGGACAGAGCTCCTACAATGAGCAGTTCTTC,CASSSGQSSYNEQFF
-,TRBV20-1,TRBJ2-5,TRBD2,TGCAGTGCTAGTGATCCGCGGGAGGGCTCGGAGACCCAGTACTTC,CSASDPREGSETQYF
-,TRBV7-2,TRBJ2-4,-,TGTGCCAGCAGCTTCCCCGCGGCGGGGGCCAGATACATTCAGTACTTC,CASSFPAAGARYIQYF
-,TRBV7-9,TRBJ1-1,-,TGTGCCAGCAGCCCTCCGGGACGGATTGAAGCTTTCTTT,CASSPPGRIEAFF
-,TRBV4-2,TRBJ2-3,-,TGTGCCAGCAGCCAAGATGCCCAGACAATTACTAGCACAGATACGCAGTATTTT,CASSQDAQTITSTDTQYF
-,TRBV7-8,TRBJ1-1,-,TGTGCCAGCAGCGGAATAACGGGGGTCACTGAAGCTTTCTTT,CASSGITGVTEAFF
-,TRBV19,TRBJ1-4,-,TGTGCCAGTAGTACCAGTGCAACTAATGAAAAACTGTTTTTT,CASSTSATNEKLFF
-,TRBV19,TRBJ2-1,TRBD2,TGTGCCAGTAGACGCCCTAGCGGGAGTACCAATGAGCAGTTCTTC,CASRRPSGSTNEQFF
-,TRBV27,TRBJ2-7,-,TGTGCCAGCAGGACGGCCCGAGGTGAGCAGTACTTC,CASRTARGEQYF
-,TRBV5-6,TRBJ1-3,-,TGTGCCAGCAGCTGGCCGGACGGAGAGTGGGGGACCATATATTTT,CASSWPDGEWGTIYF
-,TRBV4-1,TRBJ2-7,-,TGCGCCAGCAGCCAAGGGAGGACGGATTCCTACGAGCAGTACTTC,CASSQGRTDSYEQYF
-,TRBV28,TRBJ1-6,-,TGTGCCAGCAGTCCACCCCCGGGGCCAAAGTATAATTCACCCCTCCACTTT,CASSPPPGPKYNSPLHF
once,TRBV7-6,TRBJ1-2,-,TGTGCCAGCAGCTTAGCGCATGACAGAACAAATCCTAACTATGGCTACACCTTC,CASSLAHDRTNPNYGYTF
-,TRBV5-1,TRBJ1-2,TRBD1,TGCGCCAGCAGCTTGGGTTGGGACAGTCCCTATGGCTACACCTTC,CASSLGWDSPYGYTF
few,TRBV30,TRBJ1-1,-,TGTGCCTGGGAATGGGGCTTAGAAGCTTTCTTT,CAWEWGLEAFF
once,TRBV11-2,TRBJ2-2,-,TGTGCCAGCAACACCAACTGGGTCACCGGGGAGCTGTTTTTT,CASNTNWVTGELFF
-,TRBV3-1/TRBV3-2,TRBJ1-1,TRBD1,TGTGCCAGCAGCCACCGAGGGACAGGCCTAACTGAAGCTTTCTTT,CASSHRGTGLTEAFF
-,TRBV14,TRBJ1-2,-,TGTGCCAGCAGCCAAGACGGCCAAGGGCCGGCGGGCTACACCTTC,CASSQDGQGPAGYTF
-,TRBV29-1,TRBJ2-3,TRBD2,TGCAGCGTTGAAGCCGGGGGAGGGACAGATACGCAGTATTTT,CSVEAGGGTDTQYF
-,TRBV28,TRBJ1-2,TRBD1,TGTGCCAGCAGGGATGGGACAGGGTCTGGCTACACCTTC,CASRDGTGSGYTF
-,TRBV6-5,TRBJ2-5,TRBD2,TGTGCCACCTCAGTCGGGAGGGCCCAAGAGACCCAGTACTTC,CATSVGRAQETQYF
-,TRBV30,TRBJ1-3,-,TGTGCCTGGAAGGGAACCCCGGACACCATATATTTT,CAWKGTPDTIYF
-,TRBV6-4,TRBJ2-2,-,TGTGCCAGCAGTGCTGAAGGGATGAACACCGGGGAGCTGTTTTTT,CASSAEGMNTGELFF
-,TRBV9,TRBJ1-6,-,TGTGCCAGCAGCGCCTCGGGGGACAACAATTCACCCCTCCACTTT,CASSASGDNNSPLHF
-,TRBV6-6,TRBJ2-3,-,TGTGCCAGCAGTTCCCTGACTGGCACAGATACGCAGTATTTT,CASSSLTGTDTQYF
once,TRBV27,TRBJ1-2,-,TGTGCCAGCAGTTTATACGCGGGACGGGGTAACTATGGCTACACCTTC,CASSLYAGRGNYGYTF
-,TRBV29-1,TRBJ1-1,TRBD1,TGCAGCGTTGACCAGGGGGGGAACACTGAAGCTTTCTTT,CSVDQGGNTEAFF
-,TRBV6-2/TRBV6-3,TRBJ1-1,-,TGTGCCAGCAGTACCCTGTACAGGAACACTGAAGCTTTCTTT,CASSTLYRNTEAFF
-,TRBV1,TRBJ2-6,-,TGCACCAGCAGCCAACAATCCGCCCCTGGGGCCAACGTCCTGACTTTC,CTSSQQSAPGANVLTF